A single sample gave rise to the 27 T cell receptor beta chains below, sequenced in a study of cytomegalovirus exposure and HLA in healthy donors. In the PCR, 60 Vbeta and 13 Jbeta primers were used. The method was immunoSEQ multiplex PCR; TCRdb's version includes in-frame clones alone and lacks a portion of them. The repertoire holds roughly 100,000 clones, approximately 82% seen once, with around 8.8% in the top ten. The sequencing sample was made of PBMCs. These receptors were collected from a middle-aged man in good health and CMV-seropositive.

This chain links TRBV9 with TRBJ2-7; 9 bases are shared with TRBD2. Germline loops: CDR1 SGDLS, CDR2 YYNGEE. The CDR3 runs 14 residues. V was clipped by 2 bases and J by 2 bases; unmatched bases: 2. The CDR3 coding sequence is TGTGCCAGCAGCGTCCTAGCGGGACCCTACGAGCAGTACTTC. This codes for CASSVLAGPYEQYF. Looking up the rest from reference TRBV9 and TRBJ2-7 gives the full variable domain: DSGVTQTPKHLITATGQRVTLRCSPRSGDLSVYWYQQSLDQGLQFLIQYYNGEERAKGNILERFSAQQFPDLHSELNLSSLELGDSALYFCASSVLAGPYEQYFGPGTRLTVT.

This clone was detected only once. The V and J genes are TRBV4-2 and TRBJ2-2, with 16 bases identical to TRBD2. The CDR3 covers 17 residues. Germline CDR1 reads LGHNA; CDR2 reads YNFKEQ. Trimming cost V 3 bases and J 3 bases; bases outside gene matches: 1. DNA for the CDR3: TGTGCCAGCAGCCAGGGACTAGCGGGAGGGTACACCGGGGAGCTGTTTTTT. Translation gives CASSQGLAGGYTGELFF.

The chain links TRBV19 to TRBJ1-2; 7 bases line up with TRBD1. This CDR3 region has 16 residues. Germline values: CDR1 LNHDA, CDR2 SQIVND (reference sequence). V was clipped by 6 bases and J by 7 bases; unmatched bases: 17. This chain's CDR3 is CASSNIQGTLTVGYTF. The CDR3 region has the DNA TGTGCCAGTAGCAACATACAGGGGACGCTGACTGTTGGCTACACCTTC.

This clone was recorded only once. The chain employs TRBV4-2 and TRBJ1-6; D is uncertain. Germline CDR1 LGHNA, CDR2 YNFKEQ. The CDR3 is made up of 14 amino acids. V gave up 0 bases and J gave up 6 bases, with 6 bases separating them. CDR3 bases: TGTGCCAGCAGCCAAGAGACTATTAATTCACCCCTCCACTTT. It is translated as CASSQETINSPLHF.

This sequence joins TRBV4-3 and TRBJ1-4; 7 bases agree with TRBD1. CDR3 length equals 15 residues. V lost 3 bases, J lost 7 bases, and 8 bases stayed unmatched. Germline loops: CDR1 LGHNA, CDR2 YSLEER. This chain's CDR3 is CASSHRQGPGEKLFF. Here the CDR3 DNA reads TGCGCCAGCAGCCACAGACAGGGACCAGGTGAAAAACTGTTTTTT.

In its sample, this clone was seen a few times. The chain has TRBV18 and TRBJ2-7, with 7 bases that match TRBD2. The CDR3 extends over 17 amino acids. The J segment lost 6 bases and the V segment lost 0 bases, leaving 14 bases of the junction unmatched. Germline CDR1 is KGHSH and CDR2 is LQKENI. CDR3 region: CASSPPGILEGRGEQYF. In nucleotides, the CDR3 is TGTGCCAGCTCACCACCGGGAATTTTGGAGGGGAGGGGCGAGCAGTACTTC.

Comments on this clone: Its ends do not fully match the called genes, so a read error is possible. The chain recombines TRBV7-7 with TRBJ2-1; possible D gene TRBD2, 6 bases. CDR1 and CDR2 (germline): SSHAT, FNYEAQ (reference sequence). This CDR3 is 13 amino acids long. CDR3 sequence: CASSLEGNNEQFF. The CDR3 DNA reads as TGTGCTAGCAGCTTGGAGGGGAACAATGAGCAGTTCTTC.

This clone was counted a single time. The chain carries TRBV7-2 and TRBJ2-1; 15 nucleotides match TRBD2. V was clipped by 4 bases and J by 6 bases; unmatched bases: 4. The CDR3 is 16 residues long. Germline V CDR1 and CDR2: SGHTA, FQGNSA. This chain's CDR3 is CASSSGLAGGGNEQFF. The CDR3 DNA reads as TGTGCCAGCAGCTCGGGACTAGCGGGAGGAGGCAATGAGCAGTTCTTC.

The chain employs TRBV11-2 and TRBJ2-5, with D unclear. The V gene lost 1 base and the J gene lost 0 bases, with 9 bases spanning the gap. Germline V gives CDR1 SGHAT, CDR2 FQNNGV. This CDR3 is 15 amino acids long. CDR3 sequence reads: CASSLGAKYQETQYF. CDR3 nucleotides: TGTGCCAGCAGCTTAGGTGCTAAATACCAAGAGACCCAGTACTTC.

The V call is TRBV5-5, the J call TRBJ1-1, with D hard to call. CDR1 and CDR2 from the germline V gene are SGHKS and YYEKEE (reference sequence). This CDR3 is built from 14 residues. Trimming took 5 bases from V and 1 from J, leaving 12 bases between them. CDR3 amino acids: CASSPSRGNTEAFF. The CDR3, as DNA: TGTGCCAGCAGTCCCTCCCGGGGGAACACTGAAGCTTTCTTT.

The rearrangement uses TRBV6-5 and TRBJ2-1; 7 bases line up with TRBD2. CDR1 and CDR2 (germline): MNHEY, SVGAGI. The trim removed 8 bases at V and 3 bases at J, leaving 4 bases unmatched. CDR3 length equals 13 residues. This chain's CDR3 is CASGGSHYNEQFF. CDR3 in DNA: TGTGCCAGCGGCGGGAGTCACTACAATGAGCAGTTCTTC.

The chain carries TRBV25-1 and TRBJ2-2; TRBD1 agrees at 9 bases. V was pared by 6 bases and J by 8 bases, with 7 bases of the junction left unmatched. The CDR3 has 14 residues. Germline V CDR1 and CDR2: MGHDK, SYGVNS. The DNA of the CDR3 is TGTGCCAGCAGCACCACAGGGGGCAAAGGGGAGCTGTTTTTT. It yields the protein CASSTTGGKGELFF.

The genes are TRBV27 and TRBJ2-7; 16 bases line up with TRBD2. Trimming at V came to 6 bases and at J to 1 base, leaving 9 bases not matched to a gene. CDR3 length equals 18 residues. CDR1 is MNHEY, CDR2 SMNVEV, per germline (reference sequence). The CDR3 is CASRMGLAGGPLSYEQYF. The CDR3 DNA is TGTGCCAGCAGAATGGGACTAGCGGGAGGGCCTCTTTCCTACGAGCAGTACTTC.

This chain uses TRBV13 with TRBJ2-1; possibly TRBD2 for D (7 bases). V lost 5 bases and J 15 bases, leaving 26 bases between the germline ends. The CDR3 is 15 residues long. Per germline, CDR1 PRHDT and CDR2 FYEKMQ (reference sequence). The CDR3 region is CASSHSGRGEILAFF. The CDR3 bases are TGTGCCAGCAGCCACTCAGGGAGGGGGGAAATTCTTGCGTTCTTC.

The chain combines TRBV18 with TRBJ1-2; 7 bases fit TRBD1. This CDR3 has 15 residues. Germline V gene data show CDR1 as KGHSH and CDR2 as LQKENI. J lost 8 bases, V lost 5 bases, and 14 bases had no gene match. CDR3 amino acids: CASSSQTGLDSGYTF. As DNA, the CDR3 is TGTGCCAGCTCATCACAGACAGGGCTAGACTCGGGCTACACCTTC.

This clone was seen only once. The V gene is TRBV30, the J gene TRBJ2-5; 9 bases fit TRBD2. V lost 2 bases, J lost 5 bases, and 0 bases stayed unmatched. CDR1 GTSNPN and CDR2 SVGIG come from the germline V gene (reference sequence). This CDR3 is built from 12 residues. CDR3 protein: CAWSSGGETQYF. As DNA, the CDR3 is TGTGCCTGGAGTAGCGGGGGGGAGACCCAGTACTTC.

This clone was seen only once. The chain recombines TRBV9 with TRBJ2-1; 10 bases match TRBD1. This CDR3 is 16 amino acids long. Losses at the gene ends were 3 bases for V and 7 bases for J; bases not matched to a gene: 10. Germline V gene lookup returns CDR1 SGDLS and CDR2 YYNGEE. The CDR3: CASSAEGDRGYNEQFF. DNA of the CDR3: TGTGCCAGCAGCGCAGAGGGGGACAGGGGATATAATGAGCAGTTCTTC.

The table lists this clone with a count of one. The CDR3 region is CAISESVGTSGGNEQFF. Here the CDR3 DNA reads TGTGCCATCAGTGAGTCGGTGGGGACTAGCGGGGGGAATGAGCAGTTCTTC. V is TRBV10-3 and J is TRBJ2-1; 15 positions agree with TRBD2. This CDR3 comprises 17 residues. CDR1 ENHRY and CDR2 SYGVKD come from the germline V gene. V lost 0 bases, J lost 7 bases, and 4 bases stayed unmatched.

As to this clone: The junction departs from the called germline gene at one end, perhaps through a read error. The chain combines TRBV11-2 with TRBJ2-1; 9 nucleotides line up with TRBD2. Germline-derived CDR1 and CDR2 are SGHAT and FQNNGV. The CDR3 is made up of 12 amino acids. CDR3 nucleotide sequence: TGTGCCAGCAGCGGTGGGGGCGGGAGGGAGGTCTTC. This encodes CASSGGGGREVF.

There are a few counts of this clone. The DNA of the CDR3 is TGTGCCAGCAGCGTAGTAGGACAGACCGGGGAGCTGTTTTTT. As protein: CASSVVGQTGELFF. The chain links TRBV9 to TRBJ2-2, with a tentative D call TRBD1 (6 bases). Germline loops: CDR1 SGDLS, CDR2 YYNGEE. V shed 0 bases and J shed 5 bases, with 8 bases lying between them. This CDR3 region has 14 residues.

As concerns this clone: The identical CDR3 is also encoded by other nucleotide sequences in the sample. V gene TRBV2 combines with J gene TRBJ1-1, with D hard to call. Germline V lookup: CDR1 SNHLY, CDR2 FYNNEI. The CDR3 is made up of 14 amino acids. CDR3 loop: CASGLMSGSTEAFF. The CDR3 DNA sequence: TGTGCTAGCGGACTCATGTCCGGGAGCACTGAAGCTTTCTTT. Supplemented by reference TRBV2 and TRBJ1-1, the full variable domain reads EPEVTQTPSHQVTQMGQEVILRCVPISNHLYFYWYRQILGQKVEFLVSFYNNEISEKSEIFDDQFSVERPDGSNFTLKIRSTKLEDSAMYFCASGLMSGSTEAFFGQGTRLTVV.

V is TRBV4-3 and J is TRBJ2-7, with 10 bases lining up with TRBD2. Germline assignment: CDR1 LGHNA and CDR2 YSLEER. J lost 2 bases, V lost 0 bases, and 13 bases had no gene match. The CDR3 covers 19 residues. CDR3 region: CASSQDSPLLAGVTYEQYF. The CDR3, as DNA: TGCGCCAGCAGCCAAGATTCCCCCTTGCTAGCGGGAGTCACCTACGAGCAGTACTTC.

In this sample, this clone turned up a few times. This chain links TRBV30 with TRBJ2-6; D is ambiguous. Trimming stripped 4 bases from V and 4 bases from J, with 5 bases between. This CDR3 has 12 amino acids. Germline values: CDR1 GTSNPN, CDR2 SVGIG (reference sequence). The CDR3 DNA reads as TGTGCCTGGAATTCAGGGGCCAACGTCCTGACTTTC. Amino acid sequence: CAWNSGANVLTF.

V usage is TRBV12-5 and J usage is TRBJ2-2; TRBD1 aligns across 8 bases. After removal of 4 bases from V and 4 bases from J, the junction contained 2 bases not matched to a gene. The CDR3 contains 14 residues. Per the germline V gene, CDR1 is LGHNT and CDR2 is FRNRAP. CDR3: CASGWTGTTGELFF. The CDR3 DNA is TGTGCTAGTGGTTGGACAGGGACCACCGGGGAGCTGTTTTTT.

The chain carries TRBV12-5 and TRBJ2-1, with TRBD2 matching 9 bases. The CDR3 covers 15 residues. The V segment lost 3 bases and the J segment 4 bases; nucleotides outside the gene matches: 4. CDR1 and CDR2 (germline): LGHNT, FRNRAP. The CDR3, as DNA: TGTGCTAGTGGTTTCCCAGCGGGAGGTTACAATGAGCAGTTCTTC. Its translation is CASGFPAGGYNEQFF.

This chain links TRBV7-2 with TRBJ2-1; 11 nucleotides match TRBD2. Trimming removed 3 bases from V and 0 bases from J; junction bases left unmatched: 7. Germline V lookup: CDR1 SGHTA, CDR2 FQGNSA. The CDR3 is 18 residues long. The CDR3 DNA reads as TGTGCCAGCAGCTTCCCTAGCGGGGGGACGAGCTCCTACAATGAGCAGTTCTTC. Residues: CASSFPSGGTSSYNEQFF.

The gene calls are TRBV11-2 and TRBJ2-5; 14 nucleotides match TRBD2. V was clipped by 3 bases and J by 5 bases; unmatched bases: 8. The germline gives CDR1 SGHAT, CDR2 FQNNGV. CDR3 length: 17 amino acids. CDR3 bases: TGTGCCAGCAGCTTGGGGCGGACTAGCGGGGGGTGGGAGACCCAGTACTTC. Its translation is CASSLGRTSGGWETQYF.